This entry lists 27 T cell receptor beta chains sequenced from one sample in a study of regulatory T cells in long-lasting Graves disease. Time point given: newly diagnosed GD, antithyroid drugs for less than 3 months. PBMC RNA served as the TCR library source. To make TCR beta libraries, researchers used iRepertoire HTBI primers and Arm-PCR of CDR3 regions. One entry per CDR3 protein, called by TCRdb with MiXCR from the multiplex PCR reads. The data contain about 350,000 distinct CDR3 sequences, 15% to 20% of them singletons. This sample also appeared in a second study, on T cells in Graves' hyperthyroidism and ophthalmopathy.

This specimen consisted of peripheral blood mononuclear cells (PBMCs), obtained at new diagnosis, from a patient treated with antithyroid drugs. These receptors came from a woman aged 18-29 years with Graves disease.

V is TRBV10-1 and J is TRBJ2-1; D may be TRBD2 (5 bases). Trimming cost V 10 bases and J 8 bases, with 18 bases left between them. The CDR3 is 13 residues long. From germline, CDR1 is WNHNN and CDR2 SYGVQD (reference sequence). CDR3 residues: CATSPGSWDEQFF. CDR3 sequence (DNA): TGCGCCACTTCACCGGGGTCTTGGGATGAGCAGTTCTTC.

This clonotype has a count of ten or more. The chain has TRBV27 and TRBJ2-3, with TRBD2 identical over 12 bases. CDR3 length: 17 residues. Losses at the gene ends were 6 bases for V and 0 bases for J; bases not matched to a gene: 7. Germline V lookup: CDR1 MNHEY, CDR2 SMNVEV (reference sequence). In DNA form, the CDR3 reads TGTGCCAGCAGCCGGCCGGGACTAGCGGGTAGCACAGATACGCAGTATTTT. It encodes CASSRPGLAGSTDTQYF.

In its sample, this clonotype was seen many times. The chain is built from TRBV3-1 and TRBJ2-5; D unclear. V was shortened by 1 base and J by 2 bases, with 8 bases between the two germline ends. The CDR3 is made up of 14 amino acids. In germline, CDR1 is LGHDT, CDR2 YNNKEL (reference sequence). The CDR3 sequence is CASSQGAEQETQYF. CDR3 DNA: TGTGCCAGCAGCCAAGGGGCCGAACAAGAGACCCAGTACTTC.

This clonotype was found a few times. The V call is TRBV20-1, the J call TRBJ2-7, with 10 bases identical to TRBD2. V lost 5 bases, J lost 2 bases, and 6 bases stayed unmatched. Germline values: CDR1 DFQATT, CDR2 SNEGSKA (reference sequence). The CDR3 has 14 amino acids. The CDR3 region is CSAPRTSGAYEQYF. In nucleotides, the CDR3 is TGCAGTGCTCCTCGGACTAGCGGAGCCTACGAGCAGTACTTC.

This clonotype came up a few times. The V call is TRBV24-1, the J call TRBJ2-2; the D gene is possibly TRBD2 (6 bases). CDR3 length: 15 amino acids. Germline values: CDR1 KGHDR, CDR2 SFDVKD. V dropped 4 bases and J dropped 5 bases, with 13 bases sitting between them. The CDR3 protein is CATSDGGTWTGELFF. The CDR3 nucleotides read TGTGCCACCAGTGACGGGGGAACATGGACCGGGGAGCTGTTTTTT.

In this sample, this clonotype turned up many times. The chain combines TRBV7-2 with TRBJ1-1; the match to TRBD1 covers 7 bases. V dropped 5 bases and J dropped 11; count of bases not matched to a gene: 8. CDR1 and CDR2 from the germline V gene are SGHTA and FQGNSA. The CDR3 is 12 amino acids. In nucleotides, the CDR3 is TGTGCCAGCAGCAAACAGGGGTTGGAGGCTTTCTTT. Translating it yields CASSKQGLEAFF.

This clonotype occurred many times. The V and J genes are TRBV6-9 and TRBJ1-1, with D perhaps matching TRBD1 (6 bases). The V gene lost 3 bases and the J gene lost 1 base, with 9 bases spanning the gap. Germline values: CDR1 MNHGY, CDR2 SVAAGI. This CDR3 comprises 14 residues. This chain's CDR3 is CASSYGTRNTEAFF. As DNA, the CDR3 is TGTGCCAGCAGTTACGGGACACGGAACACTGAAGCTTTCTTT.

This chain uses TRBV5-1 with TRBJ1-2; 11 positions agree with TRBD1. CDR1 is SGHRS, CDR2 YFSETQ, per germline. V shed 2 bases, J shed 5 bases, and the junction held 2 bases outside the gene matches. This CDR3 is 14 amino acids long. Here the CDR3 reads CASSFGDRGYGYTF. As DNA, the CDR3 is TGCGCCAGCAGCTTTGGGGACAGGGGGTATGGCTACACCTTC.

As DNA, the CDR3 is TGCGCCAGCAGCTCCGGAGGGCTAGCGGGCAATACGCAGTATTTT. Translated: CASSSGGLAGNTQYF. V is TRBV5-1 and J is TRBJ2-3; 8 bases match TRBD2. The CDR3 spans 15 residues. J gave up 7 bases and V 3 bases, and 10 bases lay outside the gene matches. Germline V CDR1 and CDR2: SGHRS, YFSETQ.

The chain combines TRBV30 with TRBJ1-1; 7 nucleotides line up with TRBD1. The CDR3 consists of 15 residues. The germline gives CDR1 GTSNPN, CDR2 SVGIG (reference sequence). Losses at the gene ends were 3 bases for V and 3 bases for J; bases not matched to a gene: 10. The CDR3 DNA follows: TGTGCCTGGAGCTCCCCTGAGGGGGCTTACACTGAAGCTTTCTTT. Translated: CAWSSPEGAYTEAFF.

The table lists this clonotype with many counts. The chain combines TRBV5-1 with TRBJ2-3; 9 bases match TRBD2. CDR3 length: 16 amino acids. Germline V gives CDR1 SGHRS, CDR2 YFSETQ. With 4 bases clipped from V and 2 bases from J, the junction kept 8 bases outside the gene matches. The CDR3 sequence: CASSLRAGGSTDTQYF. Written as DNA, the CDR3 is TGCGCCAGCAGCCTCAGAGCGGGGGGATCCACAGATACGCAGTATTTT. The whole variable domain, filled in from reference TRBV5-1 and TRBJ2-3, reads KAGVTQTPRYLIKTRGQQVTLSCSPISGHRSVSWYQQTPGQGLQFLFEYFSETQRNKGNFPGRFSGRQFSNSRSEMNVSTLELGDSALYLCASSLRAGGSTDTQYFGPGTRLTVL.

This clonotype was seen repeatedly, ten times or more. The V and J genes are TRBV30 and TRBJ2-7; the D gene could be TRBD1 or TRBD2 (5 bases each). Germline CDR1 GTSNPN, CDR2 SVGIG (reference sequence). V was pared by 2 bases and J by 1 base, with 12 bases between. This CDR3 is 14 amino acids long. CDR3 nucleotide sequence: TGTGCCTGGAGTAGACCGGGACCTTCCTACGAGCAGTACTTC. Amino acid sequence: CAWSRPGPSYEQYF.

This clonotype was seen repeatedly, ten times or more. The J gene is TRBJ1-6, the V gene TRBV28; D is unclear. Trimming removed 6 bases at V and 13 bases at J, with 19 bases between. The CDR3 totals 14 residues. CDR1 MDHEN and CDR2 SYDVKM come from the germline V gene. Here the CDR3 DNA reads TGTGCCAGCAGAAGGACTTGGGAGCGTTCGCCCCTCCACTTT. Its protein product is CASRRTWERSPLHF.

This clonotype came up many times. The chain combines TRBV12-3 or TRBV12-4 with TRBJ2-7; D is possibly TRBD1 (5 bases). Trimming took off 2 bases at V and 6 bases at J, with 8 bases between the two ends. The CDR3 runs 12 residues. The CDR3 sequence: CASSLSGFEQYF. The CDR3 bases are TGTGCCAGCAGTTTATCAGGGTTCGAGCAGTACTTC.

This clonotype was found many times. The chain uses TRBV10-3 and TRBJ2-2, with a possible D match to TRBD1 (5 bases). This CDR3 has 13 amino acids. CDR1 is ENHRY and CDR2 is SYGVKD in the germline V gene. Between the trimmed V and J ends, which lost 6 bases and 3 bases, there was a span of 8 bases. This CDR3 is CAISTQDTGELFF. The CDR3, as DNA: TGTGCCATCAGCACACAGGACACCGGGGAGCTGTTTTTT.

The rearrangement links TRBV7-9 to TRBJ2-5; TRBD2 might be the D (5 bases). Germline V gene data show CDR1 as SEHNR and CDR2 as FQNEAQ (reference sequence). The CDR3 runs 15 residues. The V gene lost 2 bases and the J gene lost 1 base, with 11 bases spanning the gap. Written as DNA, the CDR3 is TGTGCCAGCAGCTTACCCGGGGTCATCCAAGAGACCCAGTACTTC. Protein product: CASSLPGVIQETQYF.

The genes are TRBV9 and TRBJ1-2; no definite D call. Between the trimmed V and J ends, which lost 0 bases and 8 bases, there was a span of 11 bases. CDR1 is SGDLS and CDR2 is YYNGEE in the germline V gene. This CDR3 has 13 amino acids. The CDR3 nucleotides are TGTGCCAGCAGCGTAGGTTACGGGAAGGGCTACACCTTC. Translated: CASSVGYGKGYTF.

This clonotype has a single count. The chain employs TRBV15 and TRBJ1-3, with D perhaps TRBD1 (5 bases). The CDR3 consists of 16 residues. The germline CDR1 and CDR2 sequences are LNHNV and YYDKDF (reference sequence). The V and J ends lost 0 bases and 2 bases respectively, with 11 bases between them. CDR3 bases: TGTGCCACCAGCAGAGATGGGGGGGTAGCTGGAAACACCATATATTTT. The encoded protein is CATSRDGGVAGNTIYF.

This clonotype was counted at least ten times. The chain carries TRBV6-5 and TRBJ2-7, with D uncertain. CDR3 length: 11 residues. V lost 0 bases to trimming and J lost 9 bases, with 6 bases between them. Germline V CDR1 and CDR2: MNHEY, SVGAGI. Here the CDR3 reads CASSYSLGQYF. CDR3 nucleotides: TGTGCCAGCAGTTACTCGCTAGGGCAGTACTTC.

The DNA for the CDR3 is TGTGCCAGCAGGGGATCAGGGGGCGAAAAACTGTTTTTT. Its translation: CASRGSGGEKLFF. The chain is built from TRBV27 and TRBJ1-4; TRBD1 agrees at 8 bases. CDR1 is MNHEY, CDR2 SMNVEV, per germline (reference sequence). This CDR3 has 13 amino acids. The junction had 5 bases not matched to a gene; V was cut back by 6 bases and J by 8 bases.

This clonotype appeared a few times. The CDR3 is CASSWVRDTGELFF. The CDR3 region has the DNA TGTGCCAGCAGTTGGGTTCGGGACACCGGGGAGCTGTTTTTT. The J gene is TRBJ2-2, the V gene TRBV28; D unclear. Germline V lookup: CDR1 MDHEN, CDR2 SYDVKM. Trimming stripped 4 bases from V and 3 bases from J, with 9 bases between. There are 14 residues in the CDR3. Full variable domain (missing parts from reference TRBV28 and TRBJ2-2): DVKVTQSSRYLVKRTGEKVFLECVQDMDHENMFWYRQDPGLGLRLIYFSYDVKMKEKGDIPEGYSVSREKKERFSLILESASTNQTSMYLCASSWVRDTGELFFGEGSRLTVL.

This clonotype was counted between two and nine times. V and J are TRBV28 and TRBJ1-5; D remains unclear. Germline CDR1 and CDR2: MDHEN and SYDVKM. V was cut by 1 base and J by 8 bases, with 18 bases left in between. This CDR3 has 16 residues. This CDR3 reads CASSLLVRTSGKPQHF. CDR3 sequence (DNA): TGTGCCAGCAGTTTATTAGTACGGACCTCGGGGAAGCCCCAGCATTTT.

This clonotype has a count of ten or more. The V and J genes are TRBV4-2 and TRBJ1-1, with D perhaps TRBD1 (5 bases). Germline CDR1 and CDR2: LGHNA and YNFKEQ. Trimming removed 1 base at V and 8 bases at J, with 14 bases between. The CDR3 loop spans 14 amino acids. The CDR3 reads CASSQAVGGDEAFF. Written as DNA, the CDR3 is TGTGCCAGCAGCCAAGCGGTCGGAGGGGACGAAGCTTTCTTT.

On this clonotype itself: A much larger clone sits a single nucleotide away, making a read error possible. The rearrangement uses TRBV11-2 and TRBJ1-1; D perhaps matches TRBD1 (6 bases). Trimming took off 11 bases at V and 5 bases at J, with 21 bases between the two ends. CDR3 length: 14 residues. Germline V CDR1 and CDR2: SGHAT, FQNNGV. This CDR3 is CAGDYRGRGTEAFF. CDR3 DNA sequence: TGTGCCGGTGACTACCGGGGGAGGGGGACTGAAGCTTTCTTT.

The CDR3 sequence: CATSGGRAIALDTQYF. The CDR3 DNA sequence: TGTGCCACCAGTGGCGGGCGAGCCATCGCCTTAGATACGCAGTATTTT. V usage is TRBV24-1 and J usage is TRBJ2-3, with a possible D match to TRBD2 (5 bases). Trimming took 5 bases from V and 5 from J, leaving 19 bases between them. Looked up from germline, CDR1 is KGHDR and CDR2 is SFDVKD. This CDR3 region has 16 residues.

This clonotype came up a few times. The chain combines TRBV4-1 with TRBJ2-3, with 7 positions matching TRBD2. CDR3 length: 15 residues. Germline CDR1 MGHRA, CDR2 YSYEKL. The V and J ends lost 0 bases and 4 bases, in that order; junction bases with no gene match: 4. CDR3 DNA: TGCGCCAGCAGCCAAGATCTTAGCGGGCCAGATACGCAGTATTTT. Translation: CASSQDLSGPDTQYF.

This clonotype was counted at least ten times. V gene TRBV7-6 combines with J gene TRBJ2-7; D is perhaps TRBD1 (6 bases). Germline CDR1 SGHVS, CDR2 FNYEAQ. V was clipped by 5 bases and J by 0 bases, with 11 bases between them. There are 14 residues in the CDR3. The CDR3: CASSPGTYSYEQYF. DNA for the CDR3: TGTGCCAGCAGCCCTGGGACATACTCCTACGAGCAGTACTTC. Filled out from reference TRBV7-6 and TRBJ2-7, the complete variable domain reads GAGVSQSPRYKVTKRGQDVALRCDPISGHVSLYWYRQALGQGPEFLTYFNYEAQQDKSGLPNDRFSAERPEGSISTLTIQRTEQRDSAMYRCASSPGTYSYEQYFGPGTRLTVT.